The clone carrying this TCR beta chain was recorded many times. The data are from a study of T cell repertoires in cytomegalovirus infection. TCRdb itself ran the reads through MiXCR, one entry per CDR3 protein. The repertoire holds almost 500,000 distinct CDR3 sequences, with 10% to 12% as singletons. This CDR3 has 12 amino acids. CDR1 ENHRY and CDR2 SYGVKD come from the germline V gene. V shed 9 bases and J 9 bases; nucleotides not matched to a gene: 7. Input material: PBMCs. The rearrangement joins TRBV10-3 to TRBJ2-1; 8 positions agree with TRBD1. The origin of this receptor is a human donor in good health (CMV status not recorded). Some clones in this sample may be carry-over from other donors' samples. The CDR3 bases are TGTGCCATAAGAGACAGGGGAAGTGAGCAGTTCTTC. Amino acids: CAIRDRGSEQFF.